This T cell receptor beta chain is drawn from a study of human T cells and chemical hapten exposure. Sample time point: patch test 1, 2 weeks after DPC sensitization. Indicated treatment: therapeutic diphenylcyclopropenone sensitization with weekly scalp DPC. Unfractionated whole blood was the source of the extracted total RNA. TCRdb reanalysed the RACE reads using MiXCR and keeps one entry per CDR3 protein. Of some 190,000 distinct CDR3 sequences listed, 20% to 25% are singletons. This clonotype was observed a handful of times. The sequencing here drew on whole blood, taken in connection with sensitization to the hapten diphenylcyclopropenone (DPC). This sequence originates from a woman aged 45-65 years with alopecia areata. Some clones in this sample may be carry-over from other donors' samples.

The CDR3 loop is CSVEERVSTGELFF. CDR3 nucleotide sequence: TGCAGCGTTGAAGAGAGGGTATCAACCGGGGAGCTGTTTTTT. This chain connects TRBV29-1 to TRBJ2-2, with a weak D call TRBD2 (5 bases). Germline CDR1 is SQVTM and CDR2 is ANQGSEA. The CDR3 contains 14 residues. The V end was cut by 0 bases, the J end by 5 bases, with 10 bases between.